These 15 T cell receptor beta chains were sequenced from one sample in a study of blood T cells in healthy people across ages. The authors ran a second PCR of roughly 6 to 12 cycles using a sample-barcoded 5' primer and a J-beta primer mix. TCRdb processed the 5' RACE reads anew with MiXCR; each CDR3 protein has one entry. Of some 1.5 million distinct CDR3 sequences listed, 28% are singletons. The sequencing input was blood. The origin of the receptors is a woman under 40 in good health.

The rearrangement joins TRBV4-1 to TRBJ1-1; D ambiguous. CDR3 length: 15 residues. The germline V gene has CDR1 MGHRA and CDR2 YSYEKL. V was shortened by 1 base and J by 4 bases, with 13 bases between the two germline ends. This CDR3 is CASSQGWEVSTEAFF. The CDR3 DNA reads as TGCGCCAGCAGCCAAGGTTGGGAGGTGAGCACTGAAGCTTTCTTT.

This clonotype was seen a few times. The chain uses TRBV6-6 and TRBJ1-2; D perhaps matches TRBD1 (6 bases). Germline V gives CDR1 MNHNY, CDR2 SVGAGI (reference sequence). This CDR3 is built from 13 residues. V was cut by 6 bases and J by 3 bases, with 11 bases left in between. The chain's CDR3 is CASSKTGDYGYTF. CDR3 nucleotide sequence: TGTGCCAGCAGCAAGACAGGCGACTATGGCTACACCTTC.

This clonotype was detected a few times. The chain is built from TRBV5-1 and TRBJ1-5, with no clear D. From germline, CDR1 is SGHRS and CDR2 YFSETQ. Trimming shortened V by 1 base and J by 0 bases, and 8 bases separated the two germline ends. The length of the CDR3 is 15 residues. The CDR3 nucleotides are TGCGCCAGCAGCTTGTTCGGGGTTAGCAATCAGCCCCAGCATTTT. It translates to CASSLFGVSNQPQHF.

V usage is TRBV12-3 or TRBV12-4 and J usage is TRBJ2-4, with 7 bases fitting TRBD2. The J call may not be correct, given that the DNA end is closer to TRBJ2-5. CDR3 length: 15 residues. CDR3 nucleotides: TGTGCCAGCAGTTTTGGCGGGGGAGGCCGGGAGACCCAGTACTTC. Protein product: CASSFGGGGRETQYF.

The rearrangement uses TRBV5-6 and TRBJ1-2, with D uncertain. This CDR3 has 15 residues. The V gene's germline CDR1 is SGHDT and CDR2 YYEEEE. The V end was cut by 4 bases, the J end by 3 bases, with 16 bases between. The CDR3, as DNA: TGTGCCAGCAGCCATCCCGTGAGGACTGACTATGGCTACACCTTC. Encoded protein: CASSHPVRTDYGYTF.

This clonotype was counted a few times. This may stem from a read error, because a much larger clone lies one nucleotide away. The rearrangement links TRBV5-1 to TRBJ2-5; D is uncertain. CDR1 and CDR2 from the germline V gene are SGHRS and YFSETQ. The CDR3 is 11 residues long. The CDR3 nucleotides are TGCGTCAGTGGAGTATTAGAGACCCAGTACTTC. This sequence encodes CVSGVLETQYF. Together with reference TRBV5-1 and TRBJ2-5, the CDR3 gives the full variable domain: KAGVTQTPRYLIKTRGQQVTLSCSPISGHRSVSWYQQTPGQGLQFLFEYFSETQRNKGNFPGRFSGRQFSNSRSEMNVSTLELGDSALYLCVSGVLETQYFGPGTRLLVL.

This chain uses TRBV30 with TRBJ1-2; D is possibly TRBD1 (5 bases). Germline assignment: CDR1 GTSNPN and CDR2 SVGIG (reference sequence). The CDR3 sequence is 13 residues long. The ends were cut back, 1 base at V and 2 bases at J, with 8 bases in the middle. The CDR3 reads CAWSEWGNYGYTF. In nucleotides, the CDR3 is TGTGCCTGGAGTGAGTGGGGGAACTATGGCTACACCTTC.

In its sample, this clonotype was seen many times. CDR3 protein: CASSLSSGGSEQYF. For the CDR3, the DNA is TGCGCCAGCAGCTTGTCTTCAGGGGGTTCCGAGCAGTACTTC. The gene calls are TRBV5-1 and TRBJ2-7; 7 nucleotides agree with TRBD1. The length of the CDR3 is 14 residues. After removal of 1 base from V and 6 bases from J, the junction contained 7 bases not matched to a gene. Germline loops: CDR1 SGHRS, CDR2 YFSETQ. The complete variable domain, with remaining parts taken from reference TRBV5-1 and TRBJ2-7, reads KAGVTQTPRYLIKTRGQQVTLSCSPISGHRSVSWYQQTPGQGLQFLFEYFSETQRNKGNFPGRFSGRQFSNSRSEMNVSTLELGDSALYLCASSLSSGGSEQYFGPGTRLTVT.

In nucleotides, the CDR3 is TGCAGTGCTAGACAACAGGAGGATACGCAGTATTTT. Translation: CSARQQEDTQYF. The chain links TRBV20-1 to TRBJ2-3, with D possibly matching TRBD1 (5 bases). The germline V gene encodes CDR1 DFQATT and CDR2 SNEGSKA (reference sequence). V shed 2 bases and J shed 6 bases, with 9 bases lying between them. The CDR3 consists of 12 residues.

The J gene is TRBJ2-1, the V gene TRBV10-3; 12 bases match TRBD2. Trimming at V came to 10 bases and at J to 4 bases, leaving 8 bases not matched to a gene. This CDR3 spans 15 amino acids. From germline, CDR1 is ENHRY and CDR2 SYGVKD. This CDR3 is CATSSGGAPYNEQFF. The CDR3 DNA reads as TGTGCCACTTCTAGCGGGGGGGCACCATACAATGAGCAGTTCTTC.

The chain uses TRBV28 and TRBJ2-7; 8 bases fit TRBD1. CDR1 and CDR2 (germline): MDHEN, SYDVKM. Trimming took 1 base from V and 3 from J; bases not matched to a gene: 8. CDR3 length equals 16 residues. The CDR3 coding sequence is TGTGCCAGCAGTTTATTGGGGGACAGGCGCCTCTACGAGCAGTACTTC. Translating gives CASSLLGDRRLYEQYF.

This chain uses TRBV7-2 with TRBJ1-2; TRBD1 is a possible D gene (6 bases). Germline loops: CDR1 SGHTA, CDR2 FQGNSA. Trimming removed 7 bases at V and 3 bases at J, with 15 bases between. The CDR3 loop spans 14 amino acids. CDR3 sequence reads: CASNNQGLDYGYTF. The CDR3 DNA follows: TGTGCCAGCAACAATCAGGGGCTTGACTATGGCTACACCTTC.

This clonotype showed up many times. V usage is TRBV20-1 and J usage is TRBJ2-1; TRBD2 matches at 12 bases. V was pared by 3 bases and J by 8 bases, with 5 bases of the junction left unmatched. This CDR3 region has 14 residues. Germline loops: CDR1 DFQATT, CDR2 SNEGSKA (reference sequence). This chain's CDR3 is CSARGTSGYYEQFF. Here the CDR3 DNA reads TGCAGTGCTAGGGGGACTAGCGGGTATTATGAGCAGTTCTTC.

This clonotype was picked up many times. The J gene is TRBJ2-7, the V gene TRBV5-5; a weak D match, TRBD1 (5 bases). The CDR3 sequence is 15 residues long. Trimming took off 2 bases at V and 7 bases at J, with 19 bases between the two ends. CDR1 and CDR2 from the germline V gene are SGHKS and YYEKEE (reference sequence). The CDR3 spells CASSFTATGGSEQYF. The CDR3 DNA is TGTGCCAGCAGCTTCACAGCCACAGGCGGCAGTGAGCAGTACTTC.

The chain joins TRBV5-1 to TRBJ2-1, with TRBD2 matching over 10 bases. Trimming took 5 bases from V and 9 from J; bases not matched to a gene: 8. This CDR3 is 14 amino acids long. Germline CDR1 reads SGHRS; CDR2 reads YFSETQ. The DNA for the CDR3 is TGCGCCAGCAGGTCCCAGCGGGGGGGCCCTGAGCAGTTCTTC. The encoded protein is CASRSQRGGPEQFF.